This TCR beta chain was documented in a study of blood T cell repertoires in COVID-19. Study-wide background: Collection of acute and convalescent COVID-19 samples took place in the United States, Italy and Spain.

CDR1 and CDR2 (germline): GTSNPN, SVGIG (reference sequence). The CDR3 spans 12 residues. With 5 bases clipped from V and 8 bases from J, the junction kept 5 bases outside the gene matches. Original processing notes: Reference gene primers were amplified, and this amplification served to estimate nucleated cell counts. TCRdb's copy holds only in-frame clones and misses some; the assay was immunoSEQ multiplex PCR. V and J calls plus clone size are reproduced from that table; the DNA served to infer D and trimming. The table shows about 300,000 clones, with 91% occurring only once. The TCR originated in a woman in her 30s with COVID-19, enrolled during active disease. The sequencing input was peripheral blood. The chain uses TRBV30 and TRBJ1-4; 7 bases are shared with TRBD1. The CDR3 DNA is TGTGCCTGGCAAAAGGACAGGGAAAAACTGTTTTTT. It translates to CAWQKDREKLFF.